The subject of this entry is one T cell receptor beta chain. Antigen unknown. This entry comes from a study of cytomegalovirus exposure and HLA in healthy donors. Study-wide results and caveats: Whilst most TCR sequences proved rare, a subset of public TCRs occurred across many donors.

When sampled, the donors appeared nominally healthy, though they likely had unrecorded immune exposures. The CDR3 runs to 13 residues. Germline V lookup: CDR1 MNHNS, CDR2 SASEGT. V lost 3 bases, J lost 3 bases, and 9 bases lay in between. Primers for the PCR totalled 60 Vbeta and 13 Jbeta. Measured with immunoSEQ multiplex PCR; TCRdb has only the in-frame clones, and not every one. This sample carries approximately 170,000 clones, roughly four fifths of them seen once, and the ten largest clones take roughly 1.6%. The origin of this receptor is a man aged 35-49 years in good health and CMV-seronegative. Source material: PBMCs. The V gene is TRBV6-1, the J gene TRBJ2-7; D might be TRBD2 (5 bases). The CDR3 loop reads CASSDGIDYEQYF. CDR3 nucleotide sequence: TGTGCCAGCAGTGACGGGATAGACTACGAGCAGTACTTC.